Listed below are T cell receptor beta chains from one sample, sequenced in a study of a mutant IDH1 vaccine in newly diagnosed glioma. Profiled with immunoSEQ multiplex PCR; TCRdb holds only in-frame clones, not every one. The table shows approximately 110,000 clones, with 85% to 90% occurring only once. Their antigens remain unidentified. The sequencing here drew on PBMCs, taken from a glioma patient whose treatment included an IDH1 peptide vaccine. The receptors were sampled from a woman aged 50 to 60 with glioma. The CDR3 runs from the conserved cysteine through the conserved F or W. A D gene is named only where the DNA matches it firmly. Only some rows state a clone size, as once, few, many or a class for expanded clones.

CASSLVRGRSSYEQYF TGTGCCAGCAGCTTGGTCAGGGGCAGGAGCTCCTACGAGCAGTACTTC TRBV5-6 . TRBJ2-7 .
CASSLYTYEQYF TGTGCCAGCAGTTTATATACCTACGAGCAGTACTTC TRBV28 . TRBJ2-7 .
CASSQSSRAASQPQHF TGTGCCAGCAGCCAATCGAGCAGGGCCGCAAGTCAGCCCCAGCATTTT TRBV16 . TRBJ1-5 .
CASSLRLAGGYEQYF TGTGCCAGCAGTCTAAGACTAGCGGGAGGCTACGAGCAGTACTTC TRBV28 . TRBJ2-7 TRBD2
CASSQAAPFLEDTQYF TGCGCCAGCAGCCAAGCGGCTCCGTTTTTGGAAGATACGCAGTATTTT TRBV5-1 . TRBJ2-3 .
CASSRGIRTDTQYF TGTGCCAGCAGCAGAGGGATTCGCACAGATACGCAGTATTTT TRBV7-9 . TRBJ2-3 .
CASSVATRTYNEQFF TGTGCCAGCAGCGTAGCTACCCGGACCTACAATGAGCAGTTCTTC TRBV9 . TRBJ2-1 .
CAIRNTAESTDTQYF TGTGCCATCAGAAACACAGCGGAGAGCACAGATACGCAGTATTTT TRBV10-3 . TRBJ2-3 .
CASSPDSTDTQYF TGTGCCAGCTCTCCGGACAGCACAGATACGCAGTATTTT TRBV18 . TRBJ2-3 .
CASRPRIGELTYNEQFF TGTGCCAGCAGACCCAGGATTGGGGAACTGACCTACAATGAGCAGTTCTTC TRBV11-2 . TRBJ2-1 .
CASSLSRANTEAFF TGTGCCAGCAGCTTATCCAGGGCCAACACTGAAGCTTTCTTT TRBV11-2 once TRBJ1-1 .
CASSSGRGDGYTF TGTGCCAGCAGCTCTGGGCGGGGGGACGGCTACACCTTC TRBV7-3 once TRBJ1-2 .
CASSKGSGFQETQYF TGTGCCAGCAGCAAAGGTAGTGGTTTCCAAGAGACCCAGTACTTC TRBV21-1 . TRBJ2-5 .
CASSLGGTQYF TGTGCCAGCAGCCTCGGAGGCACGCAGTATTTT TRBV5-6 . TRBJ2-3 .
CASSADDRVYGYTF TGTGCCAGCAGCGCCGACGACAGGGTTTATGGCTACACCTTC TRBV9 . TRBJ1-2 TRBD1
CASSPFLREKGEQFF TGTGCCAGCTCACCGTTTCTGCGGGAGAAGGGTGAGCAGTTCTTC TRBV18 . TRBJ2-1 TRBD2
CASSIPDVTGELFF TGTGCCAGTAGTATCCCTGACGTTACCGGGGAGCTGTTTTTT TRBV19 . TRBJ2-2 .
CASSLFNRGRSTGYTF TGTGCCAGCAGTTTATTTAACAGGGGGCGGAGTACTGGCTACACCTTC TRBV27 . TRBJ1-2 TRBD1
CASSRGQELRGYTF TGCGCCAGCAGCCGAGGACAGGAATTGCGGGGCTACACCTTC TRBV4-1 . TRBJ1-2 TRBD1
CASSSTAYYGYTF TGTGCCAGCAGCTCCACAGCTTACTATGGCTACACCTTC TRBV7-9 . TRBJ1-2 .
CASTPGVSLSGNTIYF TGCGCCAGCACCCCAGGCGTAAGCCTCTCTGGAAACACCATATATTTT TRBV5-1 . TRBJ1-3 .
CAIPKPDRAGELFF TGTGCCATCCCAAAACCGGACCGGGCCGGGGAGCTGTTTTTT TRBV10-3 . TRBJ2-2 .
CASSDSAGADTQYF TGTGCCAGCAGTGACTCAGCGGGGGCAGATACGCAGTATTTT TRBV6-4 . TRBJ2-3 TRBD2
CASSLLGQMNTEAFF TGTGCCAGCAGTTTATTAGGACAGATGAACACTGAAGCTTTCTTT TRBV28 . TRBJ1-1 .
CASSYYRGGNTEAFF TGTGCCAGCAGTTACTATAGAGGGGGGAACACTGAAGCTTTCTTT TRBV6-5 . TRBJ1-1 .
CASSVVVAGGNEQFF TGTGCCAGCAGCGTAGTGGTAGCGGGAGGTAATGAGCAGTTCTTC TRBV9 . TRBJ2-1 TRBD2
CASRVGQGNYGYTF TGTGCCAGCAGGGTAGGGCAGGGGAACTATGGCTACACCTTC TRBV6-5 . TRBJ1-2 .
CASGAYEQYF TGTGCCAGCGGAGCCTACGAGCAGTACTTC TRBV5-8 . TRBJ2-7 .
CASSEWGGKEQYF TGTGCCAGCAGTGAATGGGGTGGCAAAGAGCAGTACTTC TRBV6-1 . TRBJ2-7 .
CASSLAAGELFF TGTGCCAGCAGCTTGGCGGCCGGGGAGCTGTTTTTT TRBV5-4 . TRBJ2-2 .
CAISEGLREGRYF TGTGCCATCAGTGAAGGGTTGCGGGAGGGCCGGTATTTT TRBV10-3 . TRBJ2-3 TRBD2
CASSLPGRETELFF TGTGCCAGCAGCCTCCCTGGACGGGAAACGGAGCTGTTTTTT TRBV7-3 . TRBJ2-2 .
CASSQTGKRGYEQYF TGTGCCAGCAGCCAAACGGGGAAGAGGGGTTACGAGCAGTACTTC TRBV7-9 . TRBJ2-7 .
CASSSTGTANEQYF TGTGCCAGCAGCTCGACCGGGACAGCCAACGAGCAGTACTTC TRBV7-3 . TRBJ2-7 TRBD1
CASRPGQVVHEQFF TGTGCCAGTAGGCCTGGACAGGTAGTCCATGAGCAGTTCTTC TRBV19 . TRBJ2-1 TRBD1
CAISLRVGGELFF TGTGCCATCAGTTTGCGGGTCGGCGGGGAGCTGTTTTTT TRBV10-3 . TRBJ2-2 .
CASSSQRNSYEQYF TGTGCCAGCAGCTCACAGCGAAACAGCTACGAGCAGTACTTC TRBV7-6 . TRBJ2-7 .
CATSRGRRNTGELFF TGTGCCACCAGCAGGGGTAGAAGAAACACCGGGGAGCTGTTTTTT TRBV15 once TRBJ2-2 .